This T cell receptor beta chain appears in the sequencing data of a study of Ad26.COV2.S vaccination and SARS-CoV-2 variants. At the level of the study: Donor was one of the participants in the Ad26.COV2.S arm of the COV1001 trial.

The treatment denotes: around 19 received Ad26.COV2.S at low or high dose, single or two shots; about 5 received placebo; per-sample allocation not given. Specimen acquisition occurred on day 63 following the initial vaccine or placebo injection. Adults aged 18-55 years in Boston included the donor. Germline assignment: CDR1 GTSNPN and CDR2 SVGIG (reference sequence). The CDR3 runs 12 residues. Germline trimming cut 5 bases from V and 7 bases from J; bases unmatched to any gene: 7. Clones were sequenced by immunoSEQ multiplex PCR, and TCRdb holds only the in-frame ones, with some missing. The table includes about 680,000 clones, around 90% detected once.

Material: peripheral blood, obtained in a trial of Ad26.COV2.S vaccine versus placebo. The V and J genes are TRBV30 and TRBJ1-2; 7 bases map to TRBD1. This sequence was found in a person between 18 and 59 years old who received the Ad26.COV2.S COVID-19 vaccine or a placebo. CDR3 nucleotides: TGTGCCTGGGACAGGGATTTAGTTGGCTACACCTTC. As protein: CAWDRDLVGYTF.